Detailed here is one TCR beta chain. Other DNA sequences in this specimen translate into the identical CDR3. It was CD45RO-negative cells, positively selected for CCR7, that made up naive CD8 cells, with terminally differentiated effector memory CD45RA+ cells excluded. This sample is part of a study of shared clonotypes between healthy human individuals. Produced via immunoSEQ multiplex PCR; TCRdb's table is partial and in-frame only. The sample lists about 820,000 clones, about 91% occurring once. Per the germline V gene, CDR1 is SEHNR and CDR2 is FQNEAQ (reference sequence). This CDR3 region has 14 residues. After removal of 1 base from V and 6 bases from J, the junction contained 5 bases not matched to a gene.

V and J are TRBV7-9 and TRBJ2-7; 8 bases map to TRBD1. Source material: naive CD8+ T cells sorted from blood. This clonotype was sampled from a young man in good health. The CDR3 region has the DNA TGTGCCAGCAGCTTAGGGCAGGGGGCGAGCGAGCAGTACTTC. Translated, it gives CASSLGQGASEQYF.